The present T cell receptor (beta chain) was sequenced within a study of metastatic and nonmetastatic thyroid tumors. Study overall: It was across blood and tumor or nodule tissue from malignant and benign thyroid patients that repertoires were compared.

The CDR3 runs to 12 residues. TCRdb re-processed the PCR reads through MiXCR. Of about 15,000 clones listed, 3.5% to 4.5% are singletons. Thyroid surgery was performed in patients who had received no treatment beforehand. Notes on this clone: One junction end does not reproduce the germline sequence, and a read error may be involved.

This receptor was identified in a female donor with papillary thyroid cancer or a benign thyroid nodule (not recorded which). Some clones in this sample may be carry-over from other donors' samples. The chain couples TRBV12-3 or TRBV12-4 to TRBJ1-1, with a tentative D call TRBD1 (5 bases). The sequencing input was tumor tissue. The chain's CDR3 is CASTLIDSEAFF. The CDR3 coding sequence is TGTGCCAGCACTTTAATAGACAGTGAAGCTTTCTTT.